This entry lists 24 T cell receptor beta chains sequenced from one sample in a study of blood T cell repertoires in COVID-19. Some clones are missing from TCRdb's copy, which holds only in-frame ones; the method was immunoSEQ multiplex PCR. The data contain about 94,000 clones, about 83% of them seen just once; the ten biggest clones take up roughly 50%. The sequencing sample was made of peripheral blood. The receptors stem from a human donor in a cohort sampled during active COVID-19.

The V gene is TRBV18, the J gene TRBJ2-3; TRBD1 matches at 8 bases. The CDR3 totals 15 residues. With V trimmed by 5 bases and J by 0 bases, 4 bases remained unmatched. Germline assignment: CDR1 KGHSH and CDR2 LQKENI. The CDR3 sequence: CASSKDRGSTDTQYF. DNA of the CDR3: TGTGCCAGCTCAAAAGACAGGGGAAGCACAGATACGCAGTATTTT.

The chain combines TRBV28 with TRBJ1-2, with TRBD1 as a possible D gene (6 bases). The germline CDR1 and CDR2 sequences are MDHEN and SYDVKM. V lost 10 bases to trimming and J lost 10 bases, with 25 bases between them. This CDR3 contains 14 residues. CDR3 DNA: TGTGCCACCACGGATCAGGGGAGAAACTCCTACTACACCTTC. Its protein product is CATTDQGRNSYYTF.

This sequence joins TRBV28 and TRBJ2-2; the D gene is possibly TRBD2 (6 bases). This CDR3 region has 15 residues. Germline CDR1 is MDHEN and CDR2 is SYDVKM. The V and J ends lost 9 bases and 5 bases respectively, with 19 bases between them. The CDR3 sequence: CASSLIGRSTGELFF. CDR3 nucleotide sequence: TGTGCCAGTTCCCTCATCGGGAGATCTACCGGGGAGCTGTTTTTT.

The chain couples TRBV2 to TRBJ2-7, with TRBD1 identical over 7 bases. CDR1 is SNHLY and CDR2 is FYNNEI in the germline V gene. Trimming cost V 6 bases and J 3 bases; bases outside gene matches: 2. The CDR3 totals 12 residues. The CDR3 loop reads CASRGTDYEQYF. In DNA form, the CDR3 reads TGTGCCAGCAGGGGGACAGACTACGAGCAGTACTTC.

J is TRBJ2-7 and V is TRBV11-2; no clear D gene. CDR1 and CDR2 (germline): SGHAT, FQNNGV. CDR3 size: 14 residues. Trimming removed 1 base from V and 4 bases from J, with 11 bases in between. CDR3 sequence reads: CASSLVVAFYEQYF. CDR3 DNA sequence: TGTGCCAGCAGCTTAGTGGTAGCATTTTACGAGCAGTACTTC.

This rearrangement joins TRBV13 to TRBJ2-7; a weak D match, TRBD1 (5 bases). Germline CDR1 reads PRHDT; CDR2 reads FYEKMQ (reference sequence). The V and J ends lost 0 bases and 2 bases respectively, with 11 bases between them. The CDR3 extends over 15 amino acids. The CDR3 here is CASSLGWGGTYEQYF. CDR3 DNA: TGTGCCAGCAGCTTAGGCTGGGGCGGAACCTACGAGCAGTACTTC.

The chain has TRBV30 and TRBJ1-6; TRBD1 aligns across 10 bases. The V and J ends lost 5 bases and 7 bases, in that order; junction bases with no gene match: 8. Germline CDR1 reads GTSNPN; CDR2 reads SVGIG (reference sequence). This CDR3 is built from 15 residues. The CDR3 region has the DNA TGTGCCTGGCGGGACAGGGGATTTTGGAATTCACCCCTCCACTTT. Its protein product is CAWRDRGFWNSPLHF. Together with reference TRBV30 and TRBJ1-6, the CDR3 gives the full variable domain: SQTIHQWPATLVQPVGSPLSLECTVEGTSNPNLYWYRQAAGRGLQLLFYSVGIGQISSEVPQNLSASRPQDRQFILSSKKLLLSDSGFYLCAWRDRGFWNSPLHFGNGTRLTVT.

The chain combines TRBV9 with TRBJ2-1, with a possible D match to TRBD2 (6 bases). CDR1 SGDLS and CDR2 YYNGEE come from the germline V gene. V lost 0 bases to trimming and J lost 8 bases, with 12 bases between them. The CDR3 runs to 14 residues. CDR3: CASSVVGGSDEQFF. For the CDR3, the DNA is TGTGCCAGCAGCGTAGTGGGGGGTTCGGATGAGCAGTTCTTC.

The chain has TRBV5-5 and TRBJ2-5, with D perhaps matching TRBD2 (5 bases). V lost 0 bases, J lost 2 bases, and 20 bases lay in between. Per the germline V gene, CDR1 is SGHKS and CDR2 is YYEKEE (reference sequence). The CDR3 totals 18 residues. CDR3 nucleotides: TGTGCCAGCAGCTTGGCCACTGTGGCGCGGGCGCTACAAGAGACCCAGTACTTC. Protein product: CASSLATVARALQETQYF.

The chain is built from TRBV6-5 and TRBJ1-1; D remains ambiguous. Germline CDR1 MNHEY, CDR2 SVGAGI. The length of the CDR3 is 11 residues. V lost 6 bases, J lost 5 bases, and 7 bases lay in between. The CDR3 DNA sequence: TGTGCCAGCAGCCGGTATACTGAAGCTTTCTTT. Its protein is CASSRYTEAFF.

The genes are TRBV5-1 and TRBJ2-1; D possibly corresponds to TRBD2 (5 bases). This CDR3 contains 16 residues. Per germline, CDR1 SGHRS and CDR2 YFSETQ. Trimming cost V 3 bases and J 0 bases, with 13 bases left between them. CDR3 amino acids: CASSSLSGSSYNEQFF. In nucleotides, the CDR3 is TGCGCCAGCAGCTCATTAAGCGGAAGCTCCTACAATGAGCAGTTCTTC. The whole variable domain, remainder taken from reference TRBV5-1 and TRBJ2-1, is KAGVTQTPRYLIKTRGQQVTLSCSPISGHRSVSWYQQTPGQGLQFLFEYFSETQRNKGNFPGRFSGRQFSNSRSEMNVSTLELGDSALYLCASSSLSGSSYNEQFFGPGTRLTVL.

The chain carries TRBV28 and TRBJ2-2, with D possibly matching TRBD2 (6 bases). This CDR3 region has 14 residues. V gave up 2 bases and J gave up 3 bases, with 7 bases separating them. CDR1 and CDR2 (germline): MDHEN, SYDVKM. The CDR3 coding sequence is TGTGCCAGCAGTTTAGCGGGACACACCGGGGAGCTGTTTTTT. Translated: CASSLAGHTGELFF.

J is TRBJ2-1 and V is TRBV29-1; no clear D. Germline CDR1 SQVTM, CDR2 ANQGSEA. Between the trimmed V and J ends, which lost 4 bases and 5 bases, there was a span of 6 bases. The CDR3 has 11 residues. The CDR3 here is CSVGHNNEQFF. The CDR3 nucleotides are TGCAGCGTTGGACATAACAATGAGCAGTTCTTC.

The CDR3 sequence is CSASGSSGSWAANTGELFF. The CDR3 nucleotides are TGCAGTGCTAGTGGGTCGTCAGGGTCCTGGGCCGCGAACACCGGGGAGCTGTTTTTT. This chain joins TRBV20-1 and TRBJ2-2; D is possibly TRBD1 (5 bases). Germline V gene sequence: CDR1 DFQATT, CDR2 SNEGSKA (reference sequence). Trimming stripped 3 bases from V and 0 bases from J, with 23 bases between. The CDR3 has 19 residues.

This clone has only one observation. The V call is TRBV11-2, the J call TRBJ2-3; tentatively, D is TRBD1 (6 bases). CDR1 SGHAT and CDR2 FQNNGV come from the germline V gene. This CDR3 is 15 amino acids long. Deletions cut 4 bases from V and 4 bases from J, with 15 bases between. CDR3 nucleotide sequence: TGTGCCAGCAGCTCAATACAGGGTAGGGCAGATACGCAGTATTTT. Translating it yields CASSSIQGRADTQYF.

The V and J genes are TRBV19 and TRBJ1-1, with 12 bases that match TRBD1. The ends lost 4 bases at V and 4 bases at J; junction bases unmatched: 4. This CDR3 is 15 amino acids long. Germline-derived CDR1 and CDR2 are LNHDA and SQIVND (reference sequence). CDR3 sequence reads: CASSTGTGGFTEAFF. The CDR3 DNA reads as TGTGCCAGTAGTACTGGGACAGGGGGCTTCACTGAAGCTTTCTTT.

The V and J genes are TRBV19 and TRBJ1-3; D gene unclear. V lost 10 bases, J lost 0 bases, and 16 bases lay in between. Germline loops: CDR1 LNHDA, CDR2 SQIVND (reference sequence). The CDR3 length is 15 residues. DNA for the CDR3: TGTGCCACACAAGACGGGATCTCCTCTGGAAACACCATATATTTT. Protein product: CATQDGISSGNTIYF.

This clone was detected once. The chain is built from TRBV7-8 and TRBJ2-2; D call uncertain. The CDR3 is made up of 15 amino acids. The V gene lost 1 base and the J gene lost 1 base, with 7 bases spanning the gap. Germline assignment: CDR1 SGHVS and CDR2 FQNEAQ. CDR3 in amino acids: CASSLGLLNTGELFF. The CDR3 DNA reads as TGTGCCAGCAGCTTAGGTCTTTTGAACACCGGGGAGCTGTTTTTT. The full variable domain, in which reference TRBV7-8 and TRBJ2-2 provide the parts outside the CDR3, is GAGVSQSPRYKVAKRGQDVALRCDPISGHVSLFWYQQALGQGPEFLTYFQNEAQLDKSGLPSDRFFAERPEGSVSTLKIQRTQQEDSAVYLCASSLGLLNTGELFFGEGSRLTVL.

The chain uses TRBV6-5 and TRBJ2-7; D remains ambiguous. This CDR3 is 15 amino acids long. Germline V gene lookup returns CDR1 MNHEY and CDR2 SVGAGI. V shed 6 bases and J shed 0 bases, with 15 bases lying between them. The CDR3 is CASSSPATSSYEQYF. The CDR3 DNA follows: TGTGCCAGCAGCTCACCCGCCACCAGCTCCTACGAGCAGTACTTC.

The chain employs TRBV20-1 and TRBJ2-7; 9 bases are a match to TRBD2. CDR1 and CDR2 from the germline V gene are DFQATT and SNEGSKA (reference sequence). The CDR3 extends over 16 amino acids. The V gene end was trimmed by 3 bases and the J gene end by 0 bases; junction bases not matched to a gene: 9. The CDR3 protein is CSASLPSGASSYEQYF. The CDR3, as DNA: TGCAGTGCTAGTTTGCCTAGCGGGGCCAGCTCCTACGAGCAGTACTTC.

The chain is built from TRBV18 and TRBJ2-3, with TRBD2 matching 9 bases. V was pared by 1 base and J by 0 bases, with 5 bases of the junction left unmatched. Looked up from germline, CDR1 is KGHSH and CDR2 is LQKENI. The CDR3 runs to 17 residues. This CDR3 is CASSPLAGVTSTDTQYF. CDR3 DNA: TGTGCCAGCTCACCACTAGCGGGAGTTACTAGCACAGATACGCAGTATTTT.

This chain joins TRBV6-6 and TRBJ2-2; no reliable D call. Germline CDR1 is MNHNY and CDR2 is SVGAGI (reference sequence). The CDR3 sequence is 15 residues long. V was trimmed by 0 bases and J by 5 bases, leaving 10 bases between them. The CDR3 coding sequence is TGTGCCAGCAGTTACTCCACCCCTCGGACCGGGGAGCTGTTTTTT. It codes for CASSYSTPRTGELFF.

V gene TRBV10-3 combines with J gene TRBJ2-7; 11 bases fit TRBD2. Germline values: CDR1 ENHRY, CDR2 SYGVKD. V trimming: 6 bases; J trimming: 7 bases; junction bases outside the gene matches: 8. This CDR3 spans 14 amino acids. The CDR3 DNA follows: TGTGCCATCAGGGGAGCTAGCGGGAGGCAAGAGCAGTACTTC. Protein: CAIRGASGRQEQYF.

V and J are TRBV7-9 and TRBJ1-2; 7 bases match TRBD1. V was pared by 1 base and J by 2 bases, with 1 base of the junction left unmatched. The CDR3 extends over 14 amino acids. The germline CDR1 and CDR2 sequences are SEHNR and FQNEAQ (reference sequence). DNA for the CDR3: TGTGCCAGCAGCTTAGAGGGGGCAAACTATGGCTACACCTTC. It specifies CASSLEGANYGYTF.